Shown below are 31 T cell receptor beta chains from a single sample sequenced in a study of T cell repertoires in cytomegalovirus infection. TCRdb itself ran the reads through MiXCR, one entry per CDR3 protein. The sample contains a few hundred thousand distinct CDR3 sequences, roughly an eighth of which appear only once. Specimen: PBMCs. Receptors originate from a human donor in good health (CMV status not recorded). Some clones in this sample may be carry-over from other donors' samples.

This clonotype was observed a few times. The chain employs TRBV2 and TRBJ2-7; 11 bases map to TRBD1. Per germline, CDR1 SNHLY and CDR2 FYNNEI. There are 16 residues in the CDR3. V lost 5 bases to trimming and J lost 2 bases; unmatched junction nucleotides: 8. The CDR3 sequence: CASSRLGQGATYEQYF. CDR3 DNA sequence: TGTGCCAGCAGTCGGCTAGGACAGGGGGCTACCTACGAGCAGTACTTC. Based on the CDR3 plus reference TRBV2 and TRBJ2-7, the full variable domain is EPEVTQTPSHQVTQMGQEVILRCVPISNHLYFYWYRQILGQKVEFLVSFYNNEISEKSEIFDDQFSVERPDGSNFTLKIRSTKLEDSAMYFCASSRLGQGATYEQYFGPGTRLTVT.

This clonotype was seen more than once but under ten times. The chain recombines TRBV28 with TRBJ1-6, with D perhaps TRBD1 (6 bases). From germline, CDR1 is MDHEN and CDR2 SYDVKM. The CDR3 spans 16 residues. V shed 7 bases and J shed 9 bases, with 22 bases lying between them. Here the CDR3 DNA reads TGTGCCAGCAACAGGGAGACAGTGACCCTCGGTTCACCCCTCCACTTT. Translating it yields CASNRETVTLGSPLHF.

The CDR3 DNA reads as TGCAGTGATCCCACAGGGAAAGGGCGCTATGGCTACACCTTC. Translation: CSDPTGKGRYGYTF. The rearrangement links TRBV20-1 to TRBJ1-2, with D tentatively TRBD1 (6 bases). V lost 7 bases, J lost 4 bases, and 19 bases lay in between. Germline-derived CDR1 and CDR2 are DFQATT and SNEGSKA (reference sequence). CDR3 size: 14 residues.

The chain links TRBV4-1 to TRBJ2-2; perhaps TRBD2 as D (6 bases). CDR3 size: 16 residues. V shed 4 bases and J shed 5 bases, with 17 bases lying between them. CDR1 is MGHRA and CDR2 is YSYEKL in the germline V gene. The CDR3 DNA is TGCGCCAGCAGCCGTTTATTGACCCGGGGGACCGGGGAGCTGTTTTTT. Translation gives CASSRLLTRGTGELFF.

This clonotype was recorded a few times. The CDR3 DNA follows: TGTGCCAGCAGCTCAACCCCGGACAGCGTAACAGATACGCAGTATTTT. Its protein product is CASSSTPDSVTDTQYF. The chain carries TRBV7-6 and TRBJ2-3; D is possibly TRBD1 (6 bases). With 4 bases removed from V and 3 bases from J, the gap between germline ends came to 17 bases. Looked up from germline, CDR1 is SGHVS and CDR2 is FNYEAQ. The CDR3 extends over 16 amino acids.

This clonotype was detected many times. The chain recombines TRBV7-2 with TRBJ2-1; the match to TRBD2 covers 13 bases. V shed 5 bases and J 4 bases; nucleotides not matched to a gene: 8. CDR1 and CDR2 (germline): SGHTA, FQGNSA. The CDR3 sequence is 17 residues long. The CDR3 DNA follows: TGTGCCAGCAGCCTTCGACTAGCGGGGGGACTTTACAATGAGCAGTTCTTC. Amino acid sequence: CASSLRLAGGLYNEQFF.

The genes are TRBV5-6 and TRBJ1-6; D is unresolved. This CDR3 region has 14 residues. V lost 0 bases to trimming and J lost 7 bases, with 8 bases between them. CDR1 is SGHDT and CDR2 is YYEEEE in the germline V gene. The CDR3 protein is CASSLAGINSPLHF. The DNA for the CDR3 is TGTGCCAGCAGCTTGGCCGGGATCAATTCACCCCTCCACTTT.

The chain has TRBV5-4 and TRBJ2-5; 7 bases map to TRBD2. The germline CDR1 and CDR2 sequences are SGHNT and YYREEE (reference sequence). The CDR3 runs to 17 residues. V lost 5 bases, J lost 0 bases, and 13 bases stayed unmatched. CDR3 sequence (DNA): TGTGCCAGCAGTTGGACTGGCGGGGGACGGTACCAAGAGACCCAGTACTTC. It is translated as CASSWTGGGRYQETQYF.

This clonotype was picked up a small number of times. The chain combines TRBV5-1 with TRBJ2-1; 14 bases align to TRBD2. Per germline, CDR1 SGHRS and CDR2 YFSETQ. This CDR3 is 15 amino acids long. Trimming cost V 7 bases and J 7 bases; bases outside gene matches: 7. CDR3 DNA sequence: TGCGCCAGCGAGACTAGCGGGGGGGCCGGGAATGAGCAGTTCTTC. It specifies CASETSGGAGNEQFF.

This clonotype was seen many times. The CDR3 nucleotides read TGTGCCAGCAGCCAAACATGGGACTATGTAAGGAGCTCCTACGAGCAGTACTTC. Translation: CASSQTWDYVRSSYEQYF. This chain joins TRBV14 and TRBJ2-7, with TRBD2 identical over 7 bases. Germline V gene lookup returns CDR1 SGHDN and CDR2 FVKESK. This CDR3 is built from 18 residues. V was pared by 2 bases and J by 0 bases, with 13 bases of the junction left unmatched.

This clonotype was counted ten times or more. The chain employs TRBV7-2 and TRBJ2-1; 10 bases align to TRBD2. Germline trimming cut 3 bases from V and 9 bases from J; bases unmatched to any gene: 5. Germline CDR1 and CDR2: SGHTA and FQGNSA. This CDR3 comprises 14 residues. The CDR3 DNA reads as TGTGCCAGCAGCTTCCCCCTAGCGGGAGTTGAGCAGTTCTTC. It yields the protein CASSFPLAGVEQFF.

This sequence joins TRBV28 and TRBJ2-1; 10 nucleotides align to TRBD2. There are 15 residues in the CDR3. After removal of 5 bases from V and 3 bases from J, the junction contained 4 bases not matched to a gene. Germline V lookup: CDR1 MDHEN, CDR2 SYDVKM. CDR3 sequence reads: CASSPSGSGYNEQFF. Written as DNA, the CDR3 is TGTGCCAGCAGTCCTAGCGGGAGTGGCTACAATGAGCAGTTCTTC.

This clonotype was found many times. CDR3 in DNA: TGTGCCAGCAGTTTTAGGGCGCCCTACGAGCAGTACTTC. Translation gives CASSFRAPYEQYF. The chain joins TRBV28 to TRBJ2-7; D unclear. This CDR3 has 13 residues. V was pared by 3 bases and J by 2 bases, with 8 bases between. Germline V gene sequence: CDR1 MDHEN, CDR2 SYDVKM.

This clonotype showed up many times. The chain couples TRBV28 to TRBJ2-3; D possibly corresponds to TRBD2 (6 bases). CDR3 size: 14 residues. V was pared by 7 bases and J by 6 bases, with 17 bases between. Per the germline V gene, CDR1 is MDHEN and CDR2 is SYDVKM. CDR3 protein: CASTPGLRRDTQYF. The CDR3 nucleotides are TGTGCCAGCACTCCGGGACTCCGTAGGGATACGCAGTATTTT. Filled out from reference TRBV28 and TRBJ2-3, the complete variable domain reads DVKVTQSSRYLVKRTGEKVFLECVQDMDHENMFWYRQDPGLGLRLIYFSYDVKMKEKGDIPEGYSVSREKKERFSLILESASTNQTSMYLCASTPGLRRDTQYFGPGTRLTVL.

This clonotype appeared a few times. The chain is built from TRBV6-2 or TRBV6-3 and TRBJ1-5, with 8 bases matching TRBD1. CDR3 length: 15 residues. Germline V CDR1 and CDR2: MNHEY, SVGEGT. With V trimmed by 6 bases and J by 3 bases, 7 bases remained unmatched. The CDR3 sequence: CASRSGTGYNQPQHF. The CDR3 nucleotides are TGTGCCAGCAGGTCCGGGACAGGTTACAATCAGCCCCAGCATTTT.

This clonotype showed up just a few times. This chain uses TRBV20-1 with TRBJ1-1, with D possibly matching TRBD1 (6 bases). Trimming took 6 bases from V and 8 from J, leaving 22 bases between them. The V gene's germline CDR1 is DFQATT and CDR2 SNEGSKA (reference sequence). There are 14 residues in the CDR3. Here the CDR3 reads CSAPEGQGPDEAFF. Written as DNA, the CDR3 is TGCAGTGCCCCCGAGGGGCAGGGGCCGGACGAAGCTTTCTTT.

The chain has TRBV7-9 and TRBJ2-3; 7 bases agree with TRBD1. The V gene end was trimmed by 4 bases and the J gene end by 6 bases; junction bases not matched to a gene: 7. Germline V gene data show CDR1 as SEHNR and CDR2 as FQNEAQ (reference sequence). This CDR3 has 14 amino acids. CDR3 loop: CASSWTGAMDTQYF. The CDR3 DNA reads as TGTGCCAGCAGCTGGACAGGAGCCATGGATACGCAGTATTTT.

This clonotype has ten or more counts. The CDR3 spells CASSQDLAGGLETQYF. The CDR3 bases are TGTGCCAGCAGCCAAGATTTAGCGGGGGGGCTGGAGACCCAGTACTTC. V and J are TRBV4-2 and TRBJ2-5; 11 positions match TRBD2. This CDR3 is 16 amino acids long. Germline V gene lookup returns CDR1 LGHNA and CDR2 YNFKEQ. J lost 5 bases, V lost 0 bases, and 5 bases had no gene match.

The chain recombines TRBV5-1 with TRBJ2-7; 9 nucleotides line up with TRBD2. CDR1 is SGHRS and CDR2 is YFSETQ in the germline V gene. V lost 2 bases, J lost 0 bases, and 6 bases stayed unmatched. The CDR3 has 16 residues. The CDR3 coding sequence is TGCGCCAGCAGCTTCTCTAGCGGGGTTAGCTCCTACGAGCAGTACTTC. Protein: CASSFSSGVSSYEQYF. Using reference TRBV5-1 and TRBJ2-7 for the parts outside the CDR3, the full variable domain is KAGVTQTPRYLIKTRGQQVTLSCSPISGHRSVSWYQQTPGQGLQFLFEYFSETQRNKGNFPGRFSGRQFSNSRSEMNVSTLELGDSALYLCASSFSSGVSSYEQYFGPGTRLTVT.

This clonotype was counted between two and nine times. This chain connects TRBV2 to TRBJ1-1; D uncertain. This CDR3 comprises 11 residues. The germline gives CDR1 SNHLY, CDR2 FYNNEI. Trimming took off 4 bases at V and 6 bases at J, with 6 bases between the two ends. The CDR3 region has the DNA TGTGCCAGCAGTGTGCAGGCTGAAGCTTTCTTT. Translation: CASSVQAEAFF.

This clonotype was counted many times. The chain joins TRBV7-2 to TRBJ2-7, with TRBD2 as a possible D gene (5 bases). CDR3 length: 15 residues. Germline CDR1 and CDR2: SGHTA and FQGNSA. V gave up 4 bases and J gave up 5 bases, with 18 bases separating them. Written as DNA, the CDR3 is TGTGCCAGCAGCTCCTCCGGACTTGACGTGAACGAGCAGTACTTC. It is translated as CASSSSGLDVNEQYF.

This clonotype occurred many times. This chain uses TRBV4-1 with TRBJ1-1; no definite D call. The germline V gene encodes CDR1 MGHRA and CDR2 YSYEKL. The length of the CDR3 is 13 residues. Trimming stripped 5 bases from V and 5 bases from J, with 12 bases between. DNA for the CDR3: TGCGCCAGCAGCAGTAGGGAGGTGACTGAAGCTTTCTTT. This codes for CASSSREVTEAFF.

This clonotype was found a few times. The chain carries TRBV2 and TRBJ2-7; D is perhaps TRBD1 (6 bases). The length of the CDR3 is 15 residues. Germline V gives CDR1 SNHLY, CDR2 FYNNEI. V lost 8 bases, J lost 3 bases, and 20 bases lay in between. CDR3: CASSRTPGQVYEQYF. In DNA, the CDR3 is TGTGCCAGCTCTCGAACCCCGGGACAAGTCTACGAGCAGTACTTC.

This clonotype came up many times. The chain is built from TRBV7-2 and TRBJ2-5; TRBD2 agrees at 10 bases. The CDR3 covers 18 residues. Per germline, CDR1 SGHTA and CDR2 FQGNSA. V lost 6 bases to trimming and J lost 2 bases; unmatched junction nucleotides: 15. CDR3 sequence: CASRPGLTTSGQQETQYF. In DNA, the CDR3 is TGTGCCAGCAGACCGGGACTGACGACTAGCGGGCAGCAAGAGACCCAGTACTTC.

This sequence joins TRBV2 and TRBJ2-7; TRBD1 aligns across 8 bases. CDR1 SNHLY and CDR2 FYNNEI come from the germline V gene. V lost 4 bases, J lost 0 bases, and 2 bases stayed unmatched. CDR3 size: 14 residues. CDR3 nucleotides: TGTGCCAGCAGTGTGGACAGGGCCTCCTACGAGCAGTACTTC. Translating it yields CASSVDRASYEQYF.

This clonotype appeared a few times. This chain connects TRBV25-1 to TRBJ2-1; D ambiguous. In germline, CDR1 is MGHDK, CDR2 SYGVNS. Trimming took off 1 base at V and 6 bases at J, with 13 bases between the two ends. The CDR3 contains 15 residues. DNA of the CDR3: TGTGCCAGCAGTGAATCCCAACATCGGGCCAATGAGCAGTTCTTC. This gives the protein CASSESQHRANEQFF.

This clonotype was counted at least ten times. This sequence joins TRBV12-3 or TRBV12-4 and TRBJ1-5, with D uncertain. Trimming left V 3 bases short and J 0 bases short, with 6 bases between. The CDR3 sequence is 14 residues long. The chain's CDR3 is CASSFSDSNQPQHF. Here the CDR3 DNA reads TGTGCCAGCAGTTTTAGCGATAGCAATCAGCCCCAGCATTTT.

This clonotype appeared once. J is TRBJ2-7 and V is TRBV6-2 or TRBV6-3, with TRBD2 matching 10 bases. Germline values: CDR1 MNHEY, CDR2 SVGEGT. The CDR3 is made up of 15 amino acids. J lost 0 bases, V lost 6 bases, and 5 bases had no gene match. This CDR3 is CASRRTSGLSYEQYF. CDR3 sequence (DNA): TGTGCCAGCAGACGGACTAGCGGCCTCTCCTACGAGCAGTACTTC.

V gene TRBV23-1 combines with J gene TRBJ2-7; unclear D gene. TRBV23-1 falls under the ORF class, with uncertain function. Deletions cut 2 bases from V and 3 bases from J, with 11 bases between. CDR3 length equals 14 residues. The CDR3 DNA reads as TGCGCCAGCAGTCAAAGAAGTCTTCTCTACGAGCAGTACTTC. Amino acids: CASSQRSLLYEQYF.

This clonotype was seen many times. This CDR3 is CASSLSRGPGSGSNEQFF. The DNA of the CDR3 is TGTGCCAGCAGCTTATCCAGGGGCCCGGGTAGCGGGAGCAATGAGCAGTTCTTC. The V call is TRBV11-2, the J call TRBJ2-1; 9 nucleotides line up with TRBD2. CDR1 is SGHAT and CDR2 is FQNNGV in the germline V gene. The CDR3 spans 18 residues. V was clipped by 2 bases and J by 6 bases; unmatched bases: 14.

This clonotype has a count of ten or more. The chain joins TRBV7-6 to TRBJ2-5, with TRBD1 matching 8 bases. This CDR3 has 15 residues. After removal of 5 bases from V and 2 bases from J, the junction contained 7 bases not matched to a gene. In germline, CDR1 is SGHVS, CDR2 FNYEAQ. DNA of the CDR3: TGTGCCAGCAGCCGAAGGACAGGGCTACAAGAGACCCAGTACTTC. It specifies CASSRRTGLQETQYF. Full variable domain (remainder filled in from reference TRBV7-6 and TRBJ2-5): GAGVSQSPRYKVTKRGQDVALRCDPISGHVSLYWYRQALGQGPEFLTYFNYEAQQDKSGLPNDRFSAERPEGSISTLTIQRTEQRDSAMYRCASSRRTGLQETQYFGPGTRLLVL.